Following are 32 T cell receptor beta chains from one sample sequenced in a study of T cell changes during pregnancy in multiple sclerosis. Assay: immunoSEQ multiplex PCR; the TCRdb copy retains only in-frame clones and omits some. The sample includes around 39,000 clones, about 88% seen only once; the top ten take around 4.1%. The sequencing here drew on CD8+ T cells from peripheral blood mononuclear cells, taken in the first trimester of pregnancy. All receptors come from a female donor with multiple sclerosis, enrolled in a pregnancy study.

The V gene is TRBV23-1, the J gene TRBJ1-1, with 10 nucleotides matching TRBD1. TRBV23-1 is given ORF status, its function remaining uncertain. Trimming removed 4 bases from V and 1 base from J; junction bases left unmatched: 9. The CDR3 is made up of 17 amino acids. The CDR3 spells CASSLGGRQGANTEAFF. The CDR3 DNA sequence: TGCGCCAGCAGTCTTGGGGGCAGACAGGGGGCGAACACTGAAGCTTTCTTT.

The CDR3: CASSDGTGGGNTIYF. The CDR3 DNA sequence: TGTGCCAGCAGTGATGGGACAGGCGGTGGAAACACCATATATTTT. The chain has TRBV6-1 and TRBJ1-3; 8 positions agree with TRBD1. CDR1 and CDR2 (germline): MNHNS, SASEGT. The CDR3 runs to 15 residues. Germline trimming cut 3 bases from V and 3 bases from J; bases unmatched to any gene: 4.

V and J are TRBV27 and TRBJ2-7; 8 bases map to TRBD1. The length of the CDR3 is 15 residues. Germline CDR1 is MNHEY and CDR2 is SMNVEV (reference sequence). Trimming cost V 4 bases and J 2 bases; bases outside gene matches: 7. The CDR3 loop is CASSSRQGIAYEQYF. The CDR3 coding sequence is TGTGCCAGCAGTTCACGACAGGGGATCGCCTACGAGCAGTACTTC.

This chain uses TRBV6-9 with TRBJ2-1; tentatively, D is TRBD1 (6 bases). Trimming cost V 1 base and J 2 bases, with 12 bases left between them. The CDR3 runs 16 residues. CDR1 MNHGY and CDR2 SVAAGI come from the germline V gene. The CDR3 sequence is CASSYFFEGAYNEQFF. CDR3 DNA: TGTGCCAGCAGTTATTTTTTTGAGGGGGCCTACAATGAGCAGTTCTTC.

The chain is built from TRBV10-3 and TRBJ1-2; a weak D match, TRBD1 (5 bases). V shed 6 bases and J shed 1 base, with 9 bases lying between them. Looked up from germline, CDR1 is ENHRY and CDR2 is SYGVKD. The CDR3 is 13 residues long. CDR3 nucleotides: TGTGCCATCAGACCACAGGATAACTATGGCTACACCTTC. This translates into CAIRPQDNYGYTF.

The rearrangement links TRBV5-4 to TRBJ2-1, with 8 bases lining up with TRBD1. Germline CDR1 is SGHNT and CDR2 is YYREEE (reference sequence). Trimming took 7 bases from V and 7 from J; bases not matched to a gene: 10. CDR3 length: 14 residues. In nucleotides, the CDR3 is TGTGCCAGCGGCCCAAGACAGGGGACAAATGAGCAGTTCTTC. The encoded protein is CASGPRQGTNEQFF.

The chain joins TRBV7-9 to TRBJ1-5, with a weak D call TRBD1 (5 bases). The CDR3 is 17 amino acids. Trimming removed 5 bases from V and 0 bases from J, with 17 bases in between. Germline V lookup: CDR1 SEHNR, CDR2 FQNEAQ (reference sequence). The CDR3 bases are TGTGCCAGCAGCCCTGACTCGGACGGACATAGCAATCAGCCCCAGCATTTT. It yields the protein CASSPDSDGHSNQPQHF. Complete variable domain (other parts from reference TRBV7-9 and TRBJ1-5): DTGVSQNPRHKITKRGQNVTFRCDPISEHNRLYWYRQTLGQGPEFLTYFQNEAQLEKSRLLSDRFSAERPKGSFSTLEIQRTEQGDSAMYLCASSPDSDGHSNQPQHFGDGTRLSIL.

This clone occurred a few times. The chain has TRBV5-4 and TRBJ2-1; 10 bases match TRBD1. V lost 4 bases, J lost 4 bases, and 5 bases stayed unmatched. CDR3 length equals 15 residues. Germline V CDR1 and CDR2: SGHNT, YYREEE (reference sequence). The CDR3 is CASSLGTGAYNEQFF. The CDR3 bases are TGTGCCAGCAGCCTTGGGACAGGGGCTTACAATGAGCAGTTCTTC.

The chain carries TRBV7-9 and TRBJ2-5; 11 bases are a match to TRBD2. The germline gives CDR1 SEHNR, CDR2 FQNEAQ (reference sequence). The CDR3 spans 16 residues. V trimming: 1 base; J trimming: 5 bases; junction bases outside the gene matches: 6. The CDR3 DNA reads TGTGCCAGCAGCTTAGGTTCTAGCGGGGGGTCGGAGACCCAGTACTTC. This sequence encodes CASSLGSSGGSETQYF.

CDR3 nucleotides: TGTGCCTGTGTGGACAGAACTTATACGCAGTATTTT. Translating it yields CACVDRTYTQYF. The rearrangement uses TRBV30 and TRBJ2-3; D is possibly TRBD1 (6 bases). Per germline, CDR1 GTSNPN and CDR2 SVGIG (reference sequence). V lost 6 bases, J lost 7 bases, and 14 bases lay in between. CDR3 size: 12 residues.

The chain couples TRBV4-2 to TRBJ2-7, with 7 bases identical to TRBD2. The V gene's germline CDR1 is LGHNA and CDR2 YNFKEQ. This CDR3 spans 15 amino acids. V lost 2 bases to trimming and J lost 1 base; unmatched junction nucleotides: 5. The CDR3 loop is CASSQLLGGSYEQYF. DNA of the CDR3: TGTGCCAGCAGCCAACTACTGGGAGGGTCCTACGAGCAGTACTTC.

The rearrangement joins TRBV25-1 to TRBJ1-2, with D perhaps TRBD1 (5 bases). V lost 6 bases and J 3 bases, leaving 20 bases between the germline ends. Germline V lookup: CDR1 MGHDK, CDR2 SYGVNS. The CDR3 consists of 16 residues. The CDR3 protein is CASRSGTLSLDYGYTF. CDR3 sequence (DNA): TGTGCCAGCAGGAGCGGGACTTTGTCTCTCGACTATGGCTACACCTTC.

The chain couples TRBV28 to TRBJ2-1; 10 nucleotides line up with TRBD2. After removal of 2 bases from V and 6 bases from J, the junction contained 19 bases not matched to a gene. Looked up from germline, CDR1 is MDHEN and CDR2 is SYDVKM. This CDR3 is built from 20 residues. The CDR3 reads CASSLGVSGGKTERGNEQFF. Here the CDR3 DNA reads TGTGCCAGCAGTTTAGGCGTTAGCGGGGGGAAAACTGAAAGAGGCAATGAGCAGTTCTTC.

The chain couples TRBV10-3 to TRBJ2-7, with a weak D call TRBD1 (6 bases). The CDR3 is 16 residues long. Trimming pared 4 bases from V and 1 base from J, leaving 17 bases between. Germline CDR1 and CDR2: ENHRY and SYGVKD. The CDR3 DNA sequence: TGTGCCATCAGTGTAATCCGGGACAAGGGATCCTACGAGCAGTACTTC. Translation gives CAISVIRDKGSYEQYF.

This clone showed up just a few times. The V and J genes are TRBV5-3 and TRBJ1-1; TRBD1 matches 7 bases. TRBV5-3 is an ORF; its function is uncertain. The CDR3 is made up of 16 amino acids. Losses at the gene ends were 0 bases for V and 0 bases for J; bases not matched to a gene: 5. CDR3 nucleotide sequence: TGTGCCAGAAGCTTGGGAGACAGGGTGGTGAACACTGAAGCTTTCTTT. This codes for CARSLGDRVVNTEAFF.

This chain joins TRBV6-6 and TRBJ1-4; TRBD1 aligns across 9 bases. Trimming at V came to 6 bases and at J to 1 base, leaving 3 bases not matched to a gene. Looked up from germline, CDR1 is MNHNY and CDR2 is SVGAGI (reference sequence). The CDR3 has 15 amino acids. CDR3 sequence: CASRPDRGTNEKLFF. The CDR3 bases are TGTGCCAGCAGACCGGACAGGGGAACTAATGAAAAACTGTTTTTT.

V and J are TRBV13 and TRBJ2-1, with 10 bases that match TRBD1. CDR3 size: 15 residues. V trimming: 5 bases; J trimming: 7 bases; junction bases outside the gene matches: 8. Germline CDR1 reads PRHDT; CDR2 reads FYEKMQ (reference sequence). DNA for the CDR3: TGTGCCAGCAGCCCGGGGCCGGGACAGGGGAATGAGCAGTTCTTC. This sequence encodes CASSPGPGQGNEQFF. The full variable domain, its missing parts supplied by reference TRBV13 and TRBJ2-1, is AAGVIQSPRHLIKEKRETATLKCYPIPRHDTVYWYQQGPGQDPQFLISFYEKMQSDKGSIPDRFSAQQFSDYHSELNMSSLELGDSALYFCASSPGPGQGNEQFFGPGTRLTVL.

The CDR3 reads CASSVGTSGSTDTQYF. The CDR3 DNA reads as TGTGCCAGCAGCGTGGGGACTAGCGGATCCACAGATACGCAGTATTTT. J is TRBJ2-3 and V is TRBV9; 11 bases line up with TRBD2. Trimming cost V 2 bases and J 2 bases; bases outside gene matches: 4. CDR1 SGDLS and CDR2 YYNGEE come from the germline V gene. The CDR3 length is 16 residues. Combining the CDR3 with reference TRBV9 and TRBJ2-3 gives the whole variable domain DSGVTQTPKHLITATGQRVTLRCSPRSGDLSVYWYQQSLDQGLQFLIQYYNGEERAKGNILERFSAQQFPDLHSELNLSSLELGDSALYFCASSVGTSGSTDTQYFGPGTRLTVL.

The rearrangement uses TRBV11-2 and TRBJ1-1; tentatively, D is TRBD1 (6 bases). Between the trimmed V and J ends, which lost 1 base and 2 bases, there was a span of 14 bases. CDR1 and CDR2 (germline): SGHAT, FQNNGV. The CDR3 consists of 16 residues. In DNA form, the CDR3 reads TGTGCCAGCAGCTTAGGGTATCAGGGGAGAAACACTGAAGCTTTCTTT. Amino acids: CASSLGYQGRNTEAFF.

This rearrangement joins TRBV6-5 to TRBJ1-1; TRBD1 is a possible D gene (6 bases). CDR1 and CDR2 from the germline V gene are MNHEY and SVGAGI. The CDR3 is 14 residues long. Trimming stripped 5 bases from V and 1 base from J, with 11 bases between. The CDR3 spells CASSHGQSNTEAFF. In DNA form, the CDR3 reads TGTGCCAGCAGTCATGGACAGTCGAACACTGAAGCTTTCTTT.

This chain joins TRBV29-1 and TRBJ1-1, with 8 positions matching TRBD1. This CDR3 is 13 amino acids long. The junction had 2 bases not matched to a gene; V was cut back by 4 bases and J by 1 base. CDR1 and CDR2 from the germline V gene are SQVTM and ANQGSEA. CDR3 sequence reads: CSVGTGWNTEAFF. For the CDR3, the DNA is TGCAGCGTTGGGACAGGGTGGAACACTGAAGCTTTCTTT.

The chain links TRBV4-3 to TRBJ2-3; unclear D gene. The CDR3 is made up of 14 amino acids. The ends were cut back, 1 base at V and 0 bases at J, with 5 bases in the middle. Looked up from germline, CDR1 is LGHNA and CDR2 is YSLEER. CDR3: CASSQGGSTDTQYF. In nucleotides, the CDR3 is TGCGCCAGCAGCCAAGGAGGTAGCACAGATACGCAGTATTTT.

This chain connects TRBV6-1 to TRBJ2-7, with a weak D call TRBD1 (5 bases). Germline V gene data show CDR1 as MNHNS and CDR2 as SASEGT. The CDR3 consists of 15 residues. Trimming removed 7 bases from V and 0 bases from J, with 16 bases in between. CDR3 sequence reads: CASIQGEAGSYEQYF. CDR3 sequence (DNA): TGTGCCAGCATCCAAGGGGAAGCCGGCTCCTACGAGCAGTACTTC.

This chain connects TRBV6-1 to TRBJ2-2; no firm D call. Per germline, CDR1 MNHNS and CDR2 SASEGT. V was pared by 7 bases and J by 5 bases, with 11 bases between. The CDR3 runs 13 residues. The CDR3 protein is CASKNRSTGELFF. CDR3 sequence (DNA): TGTGCCAGCAAGAACAGATCAACCGGGGAGCTGTTTTTT.

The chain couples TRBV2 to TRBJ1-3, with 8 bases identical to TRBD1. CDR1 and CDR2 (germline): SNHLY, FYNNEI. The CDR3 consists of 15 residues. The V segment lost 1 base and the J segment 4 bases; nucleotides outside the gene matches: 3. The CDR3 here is CASSEGTGKGNTIYF. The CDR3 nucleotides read TGTGCCAGCAGTGAAGGGACAGGGAAGGGAAACACCATATATTTT.

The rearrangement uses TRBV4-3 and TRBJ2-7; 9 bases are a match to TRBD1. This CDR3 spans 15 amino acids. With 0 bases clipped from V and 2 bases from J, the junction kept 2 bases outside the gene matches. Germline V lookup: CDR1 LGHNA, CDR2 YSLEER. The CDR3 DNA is TGCGCCAGCAGCCAAGAGCGGACAGGGGCCTACGAGCAGTACTTC. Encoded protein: CASSQERTGAYEQYF.

This CDR3 is CASSPSPQANTEAFF. DNA of the CDR3: TGTGCCAGCAGCCCTAGCCCCCAGGCGAACACTGAAGCTTTCTTT. The V call is TRBV6-6, the J call TRBJ1-1, with unresolved D. Trimming took 6 bases from V and 1 from J, leaving 15 bases between them. The CDR3 totals 15 residues. Germline loops: CDR1 MNHNY, CDR2 SVGAGI (reference sequence).

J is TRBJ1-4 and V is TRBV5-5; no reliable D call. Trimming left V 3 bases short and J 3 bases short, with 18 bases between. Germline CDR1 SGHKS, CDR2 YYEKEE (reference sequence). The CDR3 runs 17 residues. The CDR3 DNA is TGTGCCAGCAGCTCTGGGTTAGCGAGTGGGGCTAATGAAAAACTGTTTTTT. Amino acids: CASSSGLASGANEKLFF.

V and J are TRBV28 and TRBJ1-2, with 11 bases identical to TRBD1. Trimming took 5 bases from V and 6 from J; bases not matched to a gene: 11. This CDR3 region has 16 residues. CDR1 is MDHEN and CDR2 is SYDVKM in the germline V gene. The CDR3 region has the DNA TGTGCCAGCAGTCCGTTGCAGGGACAGGGGGTCGATGGCTACACCTTC. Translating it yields CASSPLQGQGVDGYTF.

The chain's CDR3 is CASSLSGQAKETQYF. The CDR3 nucleotides read TGTGCCAGCAGCTTGTCGGGACAGGCCAAAGAGACCCAGTACTTC. The rearrangement links TRBV7-3 to TRBJ2-5, with 8 bases aligning to TRBD1. This CDR3 has 15 amino acids. Unmatched junction bases numbered 6, after V lost 3 bases and J lost 3 bases. Germline values: CDR1 SGHTA, CDR2 FQGTGA.

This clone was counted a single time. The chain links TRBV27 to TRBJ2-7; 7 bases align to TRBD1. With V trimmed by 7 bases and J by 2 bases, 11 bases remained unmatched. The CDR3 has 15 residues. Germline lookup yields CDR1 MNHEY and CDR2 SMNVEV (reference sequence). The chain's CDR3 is CASIGAGTDPYEQYF. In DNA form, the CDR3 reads TGTGCCAGCATAGGGGCCGGGACAGACCCCTACGAGCAGTACTTC.

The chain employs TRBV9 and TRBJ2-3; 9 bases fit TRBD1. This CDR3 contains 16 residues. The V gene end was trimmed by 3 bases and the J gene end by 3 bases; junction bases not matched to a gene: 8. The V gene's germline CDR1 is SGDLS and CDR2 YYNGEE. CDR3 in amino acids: CASSARDRERTDTQYF. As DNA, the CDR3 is TGTGCCAGCAGCGCCAGGGACAGGGAGAGAACAGATACGCAGTATTTT. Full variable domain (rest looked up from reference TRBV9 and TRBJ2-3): DSGVTQTPKHLITATGQRVTLRCSPRSGDLSVYWYQQSLDQGLQFLIQYYNGEERAKGNILERFSAQQFPDLHSELNLSSLELGDSALYFCASSARDRERTDTQYFGPGTRLTVL.